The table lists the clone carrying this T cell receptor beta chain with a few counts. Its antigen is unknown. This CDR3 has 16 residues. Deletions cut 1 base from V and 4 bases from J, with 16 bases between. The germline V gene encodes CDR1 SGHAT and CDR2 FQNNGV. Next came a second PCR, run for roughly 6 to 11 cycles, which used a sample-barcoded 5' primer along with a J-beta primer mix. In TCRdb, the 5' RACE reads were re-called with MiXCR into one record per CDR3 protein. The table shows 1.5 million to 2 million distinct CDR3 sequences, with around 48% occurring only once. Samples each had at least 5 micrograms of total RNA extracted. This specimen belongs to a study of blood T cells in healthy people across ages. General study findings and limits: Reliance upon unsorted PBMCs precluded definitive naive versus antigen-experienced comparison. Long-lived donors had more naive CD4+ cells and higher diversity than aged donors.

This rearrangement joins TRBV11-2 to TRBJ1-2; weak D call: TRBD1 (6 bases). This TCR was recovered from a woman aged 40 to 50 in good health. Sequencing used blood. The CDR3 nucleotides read TGTGCCAGCAGCTTAGGCCAGGGGAGCTCGTCCTATGGCTACACCTTC. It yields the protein CASSLGQGSSSYGYTF.